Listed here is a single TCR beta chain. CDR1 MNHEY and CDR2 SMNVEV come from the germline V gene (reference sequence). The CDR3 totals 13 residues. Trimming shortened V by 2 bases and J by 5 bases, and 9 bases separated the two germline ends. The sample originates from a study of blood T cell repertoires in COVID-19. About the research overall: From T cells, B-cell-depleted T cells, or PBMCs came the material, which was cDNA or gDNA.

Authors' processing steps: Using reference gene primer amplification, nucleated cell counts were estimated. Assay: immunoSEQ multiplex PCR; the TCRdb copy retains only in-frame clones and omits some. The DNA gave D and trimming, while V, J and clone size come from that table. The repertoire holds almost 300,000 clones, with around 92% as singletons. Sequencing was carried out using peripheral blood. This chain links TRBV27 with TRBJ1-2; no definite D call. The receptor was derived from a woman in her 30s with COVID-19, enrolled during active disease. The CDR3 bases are TGTGCCAGCAGTTTAGGACGGGGTTATGGCTACACCTTC. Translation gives CASSLGRGYGYTF.